This passage covers 25 T cell receptor beta chains from one sample sequenced in a study of T cell changes during pregnancy in multiple sclerosis. TCRdb's copy holds only in-frame clones and misses some; the assay was immunoSEQ multiplex PCR. The sample has tens of thousands of clones, around 94% seen once; the top ten hold about 2.6%. The input for sequencing was CD8+ T cells from peripheral blood mononuclear cells, taken after pregnancy. The receptor set was obtained from a female donor with multiple sclerosis, enrolled in a pregnancy study.

This clone appeared once. This rearrangement joins TRBV7-9 to TRBJ2-7; 7 bases are shared with TRBD1. CDR1 is SEHNR and CDR2 is FQNEAQ in the germline V gene (reference sequence). Trimming took 2 bases from V and 3 from J; bases not matched to a gene: 1. The CDR3 is 13 amino acids. The CDR3 protein is CASSLPGGYEQYF. The CDR3 region has the DNA TGTGCCAGCAGCTTACCAGGGGGCTACGAGCAGTACTTC.

The rearrangement uses TRBV7-2 and TRBJ2-1; 13 bases line up with TRBD2. The CDR3 is 16 residues long. Losses at the gene ends were 5 bases for V and 2 bases for J; bases not matched to a gene: 3. CDR1 is SGHTA, CDR2 FQGNSA, per germline. CDR3 coding DNA: TGTGCCAGCAGCCGGGGACTAGCGGGAACCTACAATGAGCAGTTCTTC. This gives the protein CASSRGLAGTYNEQFF.

The V and J genes are TRBV27 and TRBJ1-2; no definite D call. Germline V gene sequence: CDR1 MNHEY, CDR2 SMNVEV (reference sequence). V was shortened by 5 bases and J by 6 bases, with 7 bases between the two germline ends. CDR3 length: 11 residues. The CDR3 spells CASSRGDGYTF. CDR3 DNA: TGTGCCAGCAGTCGCGGGGATGGCTACACCTTC.

The DNA of the CDR3 is TGTGCCAGCAGTACCGACCCACAGGGGGCAAACGAGCAGTACTTC. Its protein product is CASSTDPQGANEQYF. V and J are TRBV27 and TRBJ2-7, with TRBD1 identical over 9 bases. CDR1 and CDR2 from the germline V gene are MNHEY and SMNVEV (reference sequence). V gave up 5 bases and J gave up 5 bases; unmatched junction bases: 10. This CDR3 comprises 15 residues.

The chain carries TRBV27 and TRBJ1-2; tentative D call: TRBD1 (5 bases). The V end was cut by 5 bases, the J end by 4 bases, with 11 bases between. Germline-derived CDR1 and CDR2 are MNHEY and SMNVEV (reference sequence). The CDR3 extends over 13 amino acids. This CDR3 reads CASSGRGAYGYTF. The CDR3 DNA reads as TGTGCCAGCAGTGGGAGGGGAGCCTATGGCTACACCTTC.

This sequence joins TRBV11-2 and TRBJ1-2; D is undetermined. The germline V gene has CDR1 SGHAT and CDR2 FQNNGV. The CDR3 spans 14 residues. Deletions cut 4 bases from V and 4 bases from J, with 13 bases between. CDR3 bases: TGTGCCAGCAGCTCCAGTGGCCATCCCTATGGCTACACCTTC. Protein product: CASSSSGHPYGYTF.

This rearrangement joins TRBV6-6 to TRBJ1-4; D is perhaps TRBD1 (6 bases). The CDR3 is 14 amino acids. The germline CDR1 and CDR2 sequences are MNHNY and SVGAGI (reference sequence). V dropped 5 bases and J dropped 4 bases, with 11 bases sitting between them. The CDR3 DNA is TGTGCCAGCAGTGTGACAGGACGTAATGAAAAACTGTTTTTT. Translation gives CASSVTGRNEKLFF.

The chain has TRBV15 and TRBJ2-3; 8 positions match TRBD2. The CDR3 extends over 16 amino acids. Trimming cost V 1 base and J 3 bases; bases outside gene matches: 6. CDR1 is LNHNV, CDR2 YYDKDF, per germline (reference sequence). The chain's CDR3 is CATSRVSSGSTDTQYF. The CDR3 DNA reads TGTGCCACCAGCAGAGTTTCCAGCGGGAGTACAGATACGCAGTATTTT.

The chain employs TRBV15 and TRBJ1-2, with D possibly TRBD1 on 6 matching bases. Deletions cut 5 bases from V and 4 bases from J, with 23 bases between. Per the germline V gene, CDR1 is LNHNV and CDR2 is YYDKDF (reference sequence). The CDR3 covers 17 residues. CDR3 nucleotide sequence: TGTGCCACCAGCCTGCTACCGGCAGGGGTAAAGGGCTATGGCTACACCTTC. Protein product: CATSLLPAGVKGYGYTF.

The chain links TRBV15 to TRBJ1-5, with 10 bases identical to TRBD1. The CDR3 length is 15 residues. V trimming: 1 base; J trimming: 6 bases; junction bases outside the gene matches: 3. Per germline, CDR1 LNHNV and CDR2 YYDKDF (reference sequence). The DNA for the CDR3 is TGTGCCACCAGCAGAGTTGGGACAGGGGCTCAGCCCCAGCATTTT. This sequence encodes CATSRVGTGAQPQHF.

Only one count was recorded for this clone. This chain connects TRBV27 to TRBJ2-3; D gene ambiguous. In germline, CDR1 is MNHEY, CDR2 SMNVEV (reference sequence). The CDR3 is 16 residues long. V lost 4 bases and J lost 0, with 14 bases in between. The CDR3 DNA reads as TGTGCCAGCAGTTCGTTGGTCGTTACTAGCACAGATACGCAGTATTTT. Translating gives CASSSLVVTSTDTQYF.

The sample holds one count of this clone. The J gene is TRBJ2-2, the V gene TRBV9, with a tentative D call TRBD2 (7 bases). This CDR3 is built from 18 residues. Trimming cost V 0 bases and J 1 base, with 16 bases left between them. Germline values: CDR1 SGDLS, CDR2 YYNGEE. The CDR3 protein is CASSVEGVAGVNTGELFF. Here the CDR3 DNA reads TGTGCCAGCAGCGTAGAGGGGGTGGCGGGAGTGAACACCGGGGAGCTGTTTTTT.

The gene calls are TRBV27 and TRBJ2-3, with a tentative D call TRBD2 (7 bases). V was pared by 7 bases and J by 5 bases, with 16 bases between. The germline V gene has CDR1 MNHEY and CDR2 SMNVEV (reference sequence). The CDR3 spans 14 residues. The CDR3 nucleotides are TGTGCCAGCACGGACGGGGGGCCGGGAGATACGCAGTATTTT. It translates to CASTDGGPGDTQYF.

The chain is built from TRBV4-3 and TRBJ2-3, with D perhaps TRBD2 (6 bases). Germline V gene lookup returns CDR1 LGHNA and CDR2 YSLEER. The CDR3 length is 15 residues. V was trimmed by 1 base and J by 1 base, leaving 9 bases between them. The CDR3 reads CASSQGTTRTDTQYF. CDR3 nucleotides: TGCGCCAGCAGCCAAGGGACTACCCGCACAGATACGCAGTATTTT.

This clone was seen only once. V gene TRBV19 combines with J gene TRBJ2-2, with D tentatively TRBD2 (5 bases). This CDR3 has 13 residues. Germline assignment: CDR1 LNHDA and CDR2 SQIVND (reference sequence). V lost 3 bases to trimming and J lost 6 bases, with 8 bases between them. CDR3 nucleotides: TGTGCCAGTAGTATCGGGATTGCCGGGGAGCTGTTTTTT. It specifies CASSIGIAGELFF.

A word on this clone: Other DNA sequences from this sample encode an identical CDR3 as well. The genes are TRBV4-2 and TRBJ2-7, with 11 nucleotides matching TRBD2. The CDR3 extends over 15 amino acids. From germline, CDR1 is LGHNA and CDR2 YNFKEQ. Trimming at V came to 3 bases and at J to 2 bases, leaving 3 bases not matched to a gene. The CDR3, as DNA: TGTGCCAGCAGCCAGGGGACTAGCGGCACCTACGAGCAGTACTTC. It codes for CASSQGTSGTYEQYF.

Regarding this clone: One end of the junction is discordant with germline, which a read error may explain. The gene calls are TRBV7-9 and TRBJ1-2; D gene ambiguous. In germline, CDR1 is SEHNR, CDR2 FQNEAQ (reference sequence). The CDR3 is 17 amino acids. The CDR3: CASSFISPDLYRYRYTF. The CDR3 DNA reads as TGTGCCAGCAGCTTCATTAGCCCGGATTTGTATCGCTATCGCTACACCTTC.

The chain employs TRBV4-1 and TRBJ2-7, with 9 bases that match TRBD2. There are 15 residues in the CDR3. The V gene's germline CDR1 is MGHRA and CDR2 YSYEKL. J was trimmed by 3 bases and V by 0 bases; bases with no gene match: 3. CDR3 residues: CASSQERLADYEQYF. CDR3 nucleotides: TGCGCCAGCAGCCAAGAACGACTAGCGGACTACGAGCAGTACTTC.

V is TRBV9 and J is TRBJ1-4; D perhaps matches TRBD1 (5 bases). V lost 3 bases to trimming and J lost 2 bases, with 14 bases between them. Germline values: CDR1 SGDLS, CDR2 YYNGEE. The CDR3 covers 16 residues. CDR3 in amino acids: CASSADGGSTNEKLFF. The CDR3 bases are TGTGCCAGCAGCGCCGACGGGGGGAGCACTAATGAAAAACTGTTTTTT.

The J gene is TRBJ1-5, the V gene TRBV7-9; D ambiguous. V was trimmed by 5 bases and J by 0 bases, leaving 17 bases between them. This CDR3 is built from 17 residues. The V gene's germline CDR1 is SEHNR and CDR2 FQNEAQ (reference sequence). The CDR3 coding sequence is TGTGCCAGCAGCCCTGCGAAACCTCCCGTTAGCAATCAGCCCCAGCATTTT. This translates into CASSPAKPPVSNQPQHF.

V usage is TRBV13 and J usage is TRBJ1-1; no clear D. CDR3 size: 14 residues. Trimming removed 5 bases at V and 4 bases at J, with 14 bases between. Germline loops: CDR1 PRHDT, CDR2 FYEKMQ (reference sequence). CDR3 coding DNA: TGTGCCAGCAGCCCATCGACTGCCCGCACTGAAGCTTTCTTT. It translates to CASSPSTARTEAFF.

The gene calls are TRBV5-6 and TRBJ2-7; TRBD2 aligns across 8 bases. Per germline, CDR1 SGHDT and CDR2 YYEEEE. The CDR3 totals 15 residues. Trimming at V came to 4 bases and at J to 0 bases, leaving 6 bases not matched to a gene. The CDR3 spells CASSLAGGLSYEQYF. CDR3 nucleotides: TGTGCCAGCAGCCTCGCGGGAGGCCTCTCCTACGAGCAGTACTTC.

This chain connects TRBV28 to TRBJ1-5; D may be TRBD1 (6 bases). Trimming took 6 bases from V and 6 from J, leaving 15 bases between them. Germline V CDR1 and CDR2: MDHEN, SYDVKM. The CDR3 contains 14 residues. CDR3 DNA sequence: TGTGCCAGCAGCTTCCTACAGGGCATTCAGCCCCAGCATTTT. Translation: CASSFLQGIQPQHF. The full variable domain, with the rest looked up from reference TRBV28 and TRBJ1-5, is DVKVTQSSRYLVKRTGEKVFLECVQDMDHENMFWYRQDPGLGLRLIYFSYDVKMKEKGDIPEGYSVSREKKERFSLILESASTNQTSMYLCASSFLQGIQPQHFGDGTRLSIL.

The genes are TRBV6-5 and TRBJ1-5; TRBD1 agrees at 7 bases. CDR1 is MNHEY, CDR2 SVGAGI, per germline. V dropped 4 bases and J dropped 7; count of bases not matched to a gene: 10. This CDR3 comprises 15 residues. The CDR3, as DNA: TGTGCCAGCAGTTTAAGACAGGGTCTCAACCAGCCCCAGCATTTT. Its protein product is CASSLRQGLNQPQHF.

The chain joins TRBV7-8 to TRBJ2-1, with 7 bases that match TRBD2. The germline V gene has CDR1 SGHVS and CDR2 FQNEAQ. CDR3 length equals 16 residues. With V trimmed by 5 bases and J by 0 bases, 7 bases remained unmatched. For the CDR3, the DNA is TGTGCCAGCAGCCCCATAGCGGGTCTCTCCTACAATGAGCAGTTCTTC. It translates to CASSPIAGLSYNEQFF.